Shown below are 21 T cell receptor beta chains from a single sample sequenced in a study of blood T cell repertoires in COVID-19. The protocol was immunoSEQ multiplex PCR, while the TCRdb copy is restricted to in-frame clones and leaves out a portion. The table lists around 400,000 clones, 91% of them singletons. Material for sequencing was PBMCs or T cells enriched from blood (not recorded which). The receptor set was obtained from a woman in her 40s who had been exposed to COVID-19.

This chain uses TRBV5-1 with TRBJ2-1, with 7 bases identical to TRBD1. Germline CDR1 and CDR2: SGHRS and YFSETQ. The CDR3 runs 15 residues. Trimming cost V 6 bases and J 4 bases; bases outside gene matches: 10. This CDR3 is CASTLRAGGYNEQFF. CDR3 in DNA: TGCGCCAGCACCCTGCGGGCAGGGGGTTACAATGAGCAGTTCTTC.

The chain has TRBV7-2 and TRBJ1-2; perhaps TRBD1 as D (5 bases). Per the germline V gene, CDR1 is SGHTA and CDR2 is FQGNSA. The CDR3 sequence is 15 residues long. Trimming took off 3 bases at V and 4 bases at J, with 15 bases between the two ends. The CDR3 sequence is CASSFRTDRGYGYTF. DNA of the CDR3: TGTGCCAGCAGCTTTCGGACCGATAGGGGCTATGGCTACACCTTC.

This clone was detected once. This chain connects TRBV12-5 to TRBJ2-1, with 9 bases aligning to TRBD2. Germline trimming cut 6 bases from V and 8 bases from J; bases unmatched to any gene: 8. The length of the CDR3 is 14 residues. CDR1 and CDR2 from the germline V gene are LGHNT and FRNRAP. The CDR3 nucleotides are TGTGCTAGTGGCTTCACCGTAGCGGGAGATGAGCAGTTCTTC. Residues: CASGFTVAGDEQFF. Variable domain in full (rest from reference TRBV12-5 and TRBJ2-1): DARVTQTPRHKVTEMGQEVTMRCQPILGHNTVFWYRQTMMQGLELLAYFRNRAPLDDSGMPKDRFSAEMPDATLATLKIQPSEPRDSAVYFCASGFTVAGDEQFFGPGTRLTVL.

This chain uses TRBV19 with TRBJ2-1; 11 bases align to TRBD1. Germline V gene data show CDR1 as LNHDA and CDR2 as SQIVND (reference sequence). With V trimmed by 6 bases and J by 7 bases, 8 bases remained unmatched. This CDR3 spans 15 amino acids. Here the CDR3 reads CASSLWTGGGNEQFF. CDR3 bases: TGTGCCAGTAGCCTTTGGACAGGGGGCGGGAATGAGCAGTTCTTC.

To note about this clone: Other nucleotide sequences from this sample produce the same CDR3. The chain uses TRBV19 and TRBJ1-1, with D perhaps matching TRBD1 (5 bases). Germline V gene data show CDR1 as LNHDA and CDR2 as SQIVND (reference sequence). CDR3 length equals 12 residues. The V gene lost 1 base and the J gene lost 10 bases, with 10 bases spanning the gap. The CDR3 nucleotides are TGTGCCAGTAGTATAGGAGTCCAGGGAGCTTTCTTT. Translation: CASSIGVQGAFF. The variable domain in full, with the rest retrieved from reference TRBV19 and TRBJ1-1, is DGGITQSPKYLFRKEGQNVTLSCEQNLNHDAMYWYRQDPGQGLRLIYYSQIVNDFQKGDIAEGYSVSREKKESFPLTVTSAQKNPTAFYLCASSIGVQGAFFGQGTRLTVV.

This clone was picked up a small number of times. The V call is TRBV18, the J call TRBJ2-1, with 8 nucleotides matching TRBD1. The CDR3 length is 12 residues. The V gene's germline CDR1 is KGHSH and CDR2 LQKENI. V dropped 3 bases and J dropped 15; count of bases not matched to a gene: 7. In DNA form, the CDR3 reads TGTGCCAGCTCACCTGGACAGGGCCCAGGGTTCTTC. It is translated as CASSPGQGPGFF.

This clone was detected once. This chain connects TRBV3-1 (or the pseudogene TRBV3-2) to TRBJ2-1; 11 bases fit TRBD2. Germline V gene sequence: CDR1 LGHDT, CDR2 YNNKEL (reference sequence). CDR3 length equals 19 residues. V was pared by 0 bases and J by 2 bases, with 9 bases of the junction left unmatched. The CDR3 loop is CASSQDGLAGGAAYNEQFF. The CDR3 region has the DNA TGTGCCAGCAGCCAAGACGGGCTAGCGGGGGGCGCCGCCTACAATGAGCAGTTCTTC.

The genes are TRBV6-6 and TRBJ2-2; the D gene is possibly TRBD1 (6 bases). CDR3 length: 16 amino acids. Germline CDR1 MNHNY, CDR2 SVGAGI (reference sequence). The V gene lost 3 bases and the J gene lost 1 base, with 12 bases spanning the gap. The DNA for the CDR3 is TGTGCCAGCAGTTATTCCCAGGGGATGAACACCGGGGAGCTGTTTTTT. This sequence encodes CASSYSQGMNTGELFF.

The CDR3, as DNA: TGTGCCAGCAGTTTCCGTCGCGACAGAAGGAACACCGGGGAGCTGTTTTTT. This encodes CASSFRRDRRNTGELFF. This sequence joins TRBV27 and TRBJ2-2, with D perhaps matching TRBD1 (5 bases). The V end was cut by 3 bases, the J end by 1 base, with 15 bases between. The germline V gene encodes CDR1 MNHEY and CDR2 SMNVEV (reference sequence). CDR3 length equals 17 residues.

The chain is built from TRBV10-3 and TRBJ1-6; D ambiguous. The V end was cut by 6 bases, the J end by 5 bases, with 11 bases between. Germline CDR1 and CDR2: ENHRY and SYGVKD. The CDR3 runs 14 residues. The CDR3 DNA follows: TGTGCCATCAGCCCCGCGCTTGATAATTCACCCCTCCACTTT. Translation: CAISPALDNSPLHF.

V is TRBV6-5 and J is TRBJ2-2; D is possibly TRBD2 (7 bases). V was trimmed by 11 bases and J by 3 bases, leaving 16 bases between them. Germline CDR1 MNHEY, CDR2 SVGAGI. The CDR3 consists of 14 residues. The CDR3 region is CACRGGFDTGELFF. The CDR3 DNA follows: TGTGCCTGTAGGGGGGGGTTCGACACCGGGGAGCTGTTTTTT.

V and J are TRBV4-3 and TRBJ1-1, with 8 bases aligning to TRBD1. The V gene end was trimmed by 4 bases and the J gene end by 4 bases; junction bases not matched to a gene: 5. From germline, CDR1 is LGHNA and CDR2 YSLEER. The CDR3 extends over 14 amino acids. The CDR3 loop is CASSLGQGPTEAFF. CDR3 DNA sequence: TGCGCCAGCAGCCTCGGACAGGGTCCCACTGAAGCTTTCTTT.

The chain uses TRBV27 and TRBJ2-2; 10 nucleotides match TRBD1. V lost 7 bases and J lost 5; bases outside the gene matches: 13. The germline gives CDR1 MNHEY, CDR2 SMNVEV (reference sequence). The CDR3 runs to 17 residues. The CDR3 here is CASNLRGGTGVTGELFF. The CDR3 nucleotides read TGTGCCAGCAACCTCCGGGGGGGGACAGGGGTAACCGGGGAGCTGTTTTTT.

V and J are TRBV11-2 and TRBJ1-5; no clear D gene. Trimming cost V 3 bases and J 4 bases, with 7 bases left between them. The CDR3 length is 13 residues. The V gene's germline CDR1 is SGHAT and CDR2 FQNNGV. Here the CDR3 DNA reads TGTGCCAGCAGCTTCAGGCTAAATCAGCCCCAGCATTTT. This sequence encodes CASSFRLNQPQHF.

This chain connects TRBV2 to TRBJ1-4; D remains unclear. Trimming removed 2 bases at V and 4 bases at J, with 11 bases between. CDR3 length equals 15 residues. The germline gives CDR1 SNHLY, CDR2 FYNNEI. For the CDR3, the DNA is TGTGCCAGCAGTGAATTTAACGGGAATAATGAAAAACTGTTTTTT. It translates to CASSEFNGNNEKLFF.

The chain employs TRBV7-2 and TRBJ1-2, with D unclear. In germline, CDR1 is SGHTA, CDR2 FQGNSA. The CDR3 is 13 residues long. V was pared by 2 bases and J by 8 bases, with 12 bases between. As DNA, the CDR3 is TGTGCCAGCAGCTTAAAGGACGGGAGGGGCTACACCTTC. Protein product: CASSLKDGRGYTF.

This rearrangement joins TRBV7-9 to TRBJ1-1, with a possible D match to TRBD1 (5 bases). CDR1 and CDR2 from the germline V gene are SEHNR and FQNEAQ (reference sequence). The CDR3 length is 15 residues. V dropped 5 bases and J dropped 3 bases, with 16 bases sitting between them. CDR3 in amino acids: CASSPRGRRDTEAFF. DNA of the CDR3: TGTGCCAGCAGCCCGCGGGGCCGGCGGGACACTGAAGCTTTCTTT.

V is TRBV5-1 and J is TRBJ2-1; 11 bases fit TRBD2. After removal of 8 bases from V and 5 bases from J, the junction contained 6 bases not matched to a gene. Germline-derived CDR1 and CDR2 are SGHRS and YFSETQ. There are 14 residues in the CDR3. The CDR3 protein is CASVIAGGNNEQFF. The CDR3 DNA is TGCGCCAGTGTGATAGCGGGGGGGAACAATGAGCAGTTCTTC.

The chain is built from TRBV19 and TRBJ1-3; D gene unclear. Trimming cost V 6 bases and J 4 bases, with 10 bases left between them. The CDR3 totals 13 residues. The germline gives CDR1 LNHDA, CDR2 SQIVND (reference sequence). For the CDR3, the DNA is TGTGCCAGTAGACAGAGCCCAGGAAACACCATATATTTT. Translating it yields CASRQSPGNTIYF.

This clone has a single count. This chain connects TRBV12-5 to TRBJ1-1; 9 nucleotides align to TRBD1. Germline V lookup: CDR1 LGHNT, CDR2 FRNRAP. Trimming took 0 bases from V and 4 from J; bases not matched to a gene: 6. The CDR3 has 16 residues. CDR3 coding DNA: TGTGCTAGTGGTTTGGTACAGGGGGCTTTGGGCACTGAAGCTTTCTTT. It encodes CASGLVQGALGTEAFF.

V usage is TRBV7-8 and J usage is TRBJ2-7, with 8 bases that match TRBD2. The CDR3 is 15 amino acids. Trimming at V came to 1 base and at J to 2 bases, leaving 4 bases not matched to a gene. Germline V CDR1 and CDR2: SGHVS, FQNEAQ. In nucleotides, the CDR3 is TGTGCCAGCAGCTTAGTTGATAGCGGGACCTACGAGCAGTACTTC. Translating gives CASSLVDSGTYEQYF.